The rows below give T cell receptor beta chains drawn from one sample of a study of blood T cell repertoires in COVID-19. Measured with immunoSEQ multiplex PCR; TCRdb has only the in-frame clones, and not every one. This sample carries under 350,000 clones, around 86% of them seen once, and the ten largest clones take roughly 4%. The sequenced material came from peripheral blood. These receptors came from a man younger than 30 with active or convalescent COVID-19. Each CDR3 is given with its conserved first and last residue.

j_call v_call cdr3_aa
TRBJ2-5 TRBV29-1 CSATTGLQETQYF
TRBJ1-4 TRBV11-2 CASSRDRGLEKLFF
TRBJ2-3 TRBV28 CASSRRLAGDVVDTQYF
TRBJ2-5 TRBV5-5 CASSFELAGEAETQYF
TRBJ1-2 TRBV10-3 CASYGGQGNYGYTF
TRBJ2-7 TRBV18 CASSPYAAPYEQYF
TRBJ2-3 TRBV19 CASGETGGPDTQYF
TRBJ2-1 TRBV11-3 CASSLTGYNEQFF
TRBJ2-5 TRBV11-1 CASSWATTVSQTQYF
TRBJ1-3 TRBV4-1 CASSHPRVGNSGNTIYF
TRBJ1-1 TRBV10-3 CAIGRDINTEAFF
TRBJ1-5 TRBV19 CASADRGGNQPQHF
TRBJ1-2 TRBV6-2/TRBV6-3 CASSFPGPGYTF
TRBJ2-5 TRBV7-3 CASSRSGEETQYF
TRBJ1-1 TRBV24-1 CATSTGNGAEAFF
TRBJ1-1 TRBV11-2 CASSLRGRDMNTEAFF
TRBJ2-1 TRBV7-9 CASSFLAEEQFF
TRBJ1-2 TRBV13 CASSRNDAKDSNYGYTF
TRBJ1-1 TRBV11-3 CASSQQVHTEAFF
TRBJ1-2 TRBV6-5 CASRGQGARNYGYTF
TRBJ1-2 TRBV30 CACGIGGNYGYTF
TRBJ2-2 TRBV30 CAWSVHSPGELFF
TRBJ1-1 TRBV6-5 CASSGNTEAFF
TRBJ2-7 TRBV11-3 CASSYAGQYYEQYF
TRBJ1-5 TRBV28 CASSFYRDRLNQPQHF
TRBJ1-5 TRBV12-5 CASGLVLSSGVRSNQPQHF
TRBJ1-2 TRBV19 CASSPNPSRGGYGYTF
TRBJ1-2 TRBV24-1 CATSDPGSGTNGYTF
TRBJ2-5 TRBV7-9 CASSQGGLSQETQYF
TRBJ1-5 TRBV2 CASRDDRGRQPQHF
TRBJ2-1 TRBV11-3 CASSLGLAGKRGEQFF
TRBJ1-1 TRBV5-6 CASSRTEPEAFF
TRBJ1-1 TRBV9 CASSGGGVNTEAFF
TRBJ2-3 TRBV4-1 CASSQIAGGRADTQYF
TRBJ1-5 TRBV19 CASGLQGASNQPQHF
TRBJ2-6 TRBV4-1 CASRDSPSSGANVLTF